This T cell receptor (beta chain) was retrieved from a study of blood T cell repertoires in COVID-19. In the study overall: Acute and convalescent COVID-19 specimens originated in the United States, Italy and Spain. T cells, B-cell-depleted T cells, or PBMCs supplied cDNA or gDNA.

The CDR3 totals 12 residues. V lost 9 bases, J lost 2 bases, and 10 bases lay in between. Germline lookup yields CDR1 LNHDA and CDR2 SQIVND (reference sequence). As originally analysed: Reference gene primer amplification gave nucleated cell count estimates. The protocol was immunoSEQ multiplex PCR, while the TCRdb copy is restricted to in-frame clones and leaves out a portion. V, J and clone size are taken as reported in that table, and D and trimming were inferred from the DNA itself. The data show over 95,000 clones, with roughly 89% seen just once and over 15% held by the top ten. This clonotype was obtained from a human donor with acute or convalescent COVID-19. The donor label of this sample is uncertain. The chain links TRBV19 to TRBJ1-1, with unresolved D. Sequencing was carried out using peripheral blood. Here the CDR3 DNA reads TGTGCCAGCCGAGAAGCCAACACTGAAGCTTTCTTT. Encoded protein: CASREANTEAFF.